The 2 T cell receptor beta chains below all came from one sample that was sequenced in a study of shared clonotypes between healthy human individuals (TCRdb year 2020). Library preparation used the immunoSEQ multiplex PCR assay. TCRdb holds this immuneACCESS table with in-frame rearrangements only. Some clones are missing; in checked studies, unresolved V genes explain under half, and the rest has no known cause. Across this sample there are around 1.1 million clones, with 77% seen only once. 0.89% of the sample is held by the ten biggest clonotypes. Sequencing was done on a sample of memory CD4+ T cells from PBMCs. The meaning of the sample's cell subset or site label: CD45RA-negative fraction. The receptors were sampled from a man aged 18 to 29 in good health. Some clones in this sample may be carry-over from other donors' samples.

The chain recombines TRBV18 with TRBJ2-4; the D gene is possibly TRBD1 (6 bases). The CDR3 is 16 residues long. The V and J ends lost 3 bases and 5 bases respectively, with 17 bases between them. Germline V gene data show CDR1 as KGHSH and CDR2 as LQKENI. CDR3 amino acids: CASSPPRDNLQNIQYF. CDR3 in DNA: TGTGCCAGCTCACCCCCCAGGGACAACCTCCAAAACATTCAGTACTTC. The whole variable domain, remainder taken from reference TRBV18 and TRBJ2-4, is NAGVMQNPRHLVRRRGQEARLRCSPMKGHSHVYWYRQLPEEGLKFMVYLQKENIIDESGMPKERFSAEFPKEGPSILRIQQVVRGDSAAYFCASSPPRDNLQNIQYFGAGTRLSVL.

This CDR3 reads CASSRQRSTDTQYF. The CDR3 DNA reads TGTGCCAGTAGCAGACAGCGTAGCACAGATACGCAGTATTTT. The chain is built from TRBV19 and TRBJ2-3, with D possibly TRBD1 on 5 matching bases. Germline V gene sequence: CDR1 LNHDA, CDR2 SQIVND (reference sequence). Trimming left V 6 bases short and J 0 bases short, with 10 bases between. The CDR3 runs 14 residues.